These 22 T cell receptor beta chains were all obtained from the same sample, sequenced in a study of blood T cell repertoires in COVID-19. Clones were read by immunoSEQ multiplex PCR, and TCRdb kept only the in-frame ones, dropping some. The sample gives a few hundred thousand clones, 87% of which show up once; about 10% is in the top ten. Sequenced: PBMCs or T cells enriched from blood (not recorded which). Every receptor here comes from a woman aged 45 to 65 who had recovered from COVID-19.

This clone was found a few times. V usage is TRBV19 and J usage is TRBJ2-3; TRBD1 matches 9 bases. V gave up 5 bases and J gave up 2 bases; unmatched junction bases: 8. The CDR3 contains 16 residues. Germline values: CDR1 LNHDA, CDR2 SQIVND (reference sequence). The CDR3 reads CASSPGQGLTTDTQYF. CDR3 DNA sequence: TGTGCCAGTAGTCCCGGACAGGGGTTGACCACAGATACGCAGTATTTT.

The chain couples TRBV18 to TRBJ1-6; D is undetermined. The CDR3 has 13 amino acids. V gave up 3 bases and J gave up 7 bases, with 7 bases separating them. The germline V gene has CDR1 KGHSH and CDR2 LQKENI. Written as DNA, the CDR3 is TGTGCCAGCTCACCGAGGGAGAATTCACCCCTCCACTTT. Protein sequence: CASSPRENSPLHF.

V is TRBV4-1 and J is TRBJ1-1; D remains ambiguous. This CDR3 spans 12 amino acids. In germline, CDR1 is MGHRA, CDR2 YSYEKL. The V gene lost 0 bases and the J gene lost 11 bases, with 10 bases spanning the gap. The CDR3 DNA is TGCGCCAGCAGCCAAGATTTACGACATGCTTTCTTT. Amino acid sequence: CASSQDLRHAFF.

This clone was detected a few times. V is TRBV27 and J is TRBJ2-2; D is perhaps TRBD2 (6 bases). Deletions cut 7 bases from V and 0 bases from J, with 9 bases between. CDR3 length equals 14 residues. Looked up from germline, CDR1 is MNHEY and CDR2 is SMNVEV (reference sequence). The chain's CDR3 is CASTGLPNTGELFF. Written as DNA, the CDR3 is TGTGCCAGCACGGGACTCCCGAACACCGGGGAGCTGTTTTTT.

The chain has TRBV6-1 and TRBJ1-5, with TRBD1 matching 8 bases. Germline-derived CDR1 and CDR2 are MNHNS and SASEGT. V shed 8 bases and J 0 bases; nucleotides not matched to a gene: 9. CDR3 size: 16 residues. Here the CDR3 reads CASRGTGSYSNQPQHF. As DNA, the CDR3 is TGTGCCAGCCGTGGGACAGGATCATATAGCAATCAGCCCCAGCATTTT.

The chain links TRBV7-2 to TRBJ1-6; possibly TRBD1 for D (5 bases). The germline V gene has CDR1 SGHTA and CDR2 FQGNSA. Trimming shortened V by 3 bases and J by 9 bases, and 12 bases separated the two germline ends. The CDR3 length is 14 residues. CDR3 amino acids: CASSLVRVGSPLHF. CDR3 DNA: TGTGCCAGCAGCTTGGTCAGGGTTGGTTCACCCCTCCACTTT.

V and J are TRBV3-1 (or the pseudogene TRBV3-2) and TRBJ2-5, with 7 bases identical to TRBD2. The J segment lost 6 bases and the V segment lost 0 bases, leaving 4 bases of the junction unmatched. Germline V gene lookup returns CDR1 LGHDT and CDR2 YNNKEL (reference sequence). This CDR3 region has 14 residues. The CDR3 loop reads CASSQEAGWKTQYF. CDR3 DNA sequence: TGTGCCAGCAGCCAAGAAGCGGGGTGGAAGACCCAGTACTTC.

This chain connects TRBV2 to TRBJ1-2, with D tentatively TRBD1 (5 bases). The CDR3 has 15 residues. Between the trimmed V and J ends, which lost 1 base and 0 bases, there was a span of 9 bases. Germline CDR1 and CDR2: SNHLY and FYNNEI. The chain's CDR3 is CASSEGQGSNYGYTF. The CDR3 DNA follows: TGTGCCAGCAGTGAAGGGCAGGGATCTAACTATGGCTACACCTTC.

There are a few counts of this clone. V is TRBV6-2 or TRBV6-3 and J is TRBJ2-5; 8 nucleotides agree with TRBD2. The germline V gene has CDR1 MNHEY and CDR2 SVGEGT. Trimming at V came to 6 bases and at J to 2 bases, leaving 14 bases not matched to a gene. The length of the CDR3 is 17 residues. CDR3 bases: TGTGCCAGCAGCCCGATCCTCACAGGGACTAGACAAGAGACCCAGTACTTC. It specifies CASSPILTGTRQETQYF.

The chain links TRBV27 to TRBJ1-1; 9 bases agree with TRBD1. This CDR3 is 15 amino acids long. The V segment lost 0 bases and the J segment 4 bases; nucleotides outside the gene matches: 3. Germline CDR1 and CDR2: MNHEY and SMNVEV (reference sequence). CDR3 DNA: TGTGCCAGCAGTTTATCCGGGACAGGGCCCACTGAAGCTTTCTTT. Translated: CASSLSGTGPTEAFF.

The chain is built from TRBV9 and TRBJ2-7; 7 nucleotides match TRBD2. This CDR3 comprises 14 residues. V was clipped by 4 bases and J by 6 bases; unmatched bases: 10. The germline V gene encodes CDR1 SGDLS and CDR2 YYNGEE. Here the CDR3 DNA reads TGTGCCAGCAGCAACGGGGGGTACACGGGCGAGCAGTACTTC. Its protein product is CASSNGGYTGEQYF. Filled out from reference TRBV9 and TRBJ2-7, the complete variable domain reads DSGVTQTPKHLITATGQRVTLRCSPRSGDLSVYWYQQSLDQGLQFLIQYYNGEERAKGNILERFSAQQFPDLHSELNLSSLELGDSALYFCASSNGGYTGEQYFGPGTRLTVT.

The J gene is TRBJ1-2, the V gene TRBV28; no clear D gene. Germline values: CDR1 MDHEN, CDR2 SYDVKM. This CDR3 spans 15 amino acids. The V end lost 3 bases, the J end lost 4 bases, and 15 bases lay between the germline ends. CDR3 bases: TGTGCCAGCAGTTTGGGAGGAGGTGCTCGCTATGGCTACACCTTC. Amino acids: CASSLGGGARYGYTF.

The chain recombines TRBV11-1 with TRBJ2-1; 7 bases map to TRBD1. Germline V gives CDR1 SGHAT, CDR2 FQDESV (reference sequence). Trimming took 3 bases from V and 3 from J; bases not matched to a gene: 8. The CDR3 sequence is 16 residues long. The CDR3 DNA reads TGTGCCAGCAGCTTTCCCGGGACAGCTCACTACAATGAGCAGTTCTTC. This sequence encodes CASSFPGTAHYNEQFF.

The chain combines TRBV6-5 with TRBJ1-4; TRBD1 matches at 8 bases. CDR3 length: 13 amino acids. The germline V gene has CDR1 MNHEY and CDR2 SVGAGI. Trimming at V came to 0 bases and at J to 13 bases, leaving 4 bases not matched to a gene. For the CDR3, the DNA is TGTGCCAGCAGTTACTCGGACAGGGTTGGACTGTTTTTT. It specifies CASSYSDRVGLFF.

The CDR3 region has the DNA TGTGCCAGCAGCCAAGATGGCCCGTATCACCAAGAGACCCAGTACTTC. The encoded protein is CASSQDGPYHQETQYF. The chain couples TRBV4-2 to TRBJ2-5; D is unresolved. CDR1 LGHNA and CDR2 YNFKEQ come from the germline V gene. The CDR3 loop spans 16 amino acids. Trimming pared 0 bases from V and 0 bases from J, leaving 11 bases between.

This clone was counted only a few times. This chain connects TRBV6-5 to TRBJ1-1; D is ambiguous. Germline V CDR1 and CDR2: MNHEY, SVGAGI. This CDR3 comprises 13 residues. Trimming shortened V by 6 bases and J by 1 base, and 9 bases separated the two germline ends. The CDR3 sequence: CASSHAQNTEAFF. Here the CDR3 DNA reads TGTGCCAGCAGCCACGCGCAGAACACTGAAGCTTTCTTT.

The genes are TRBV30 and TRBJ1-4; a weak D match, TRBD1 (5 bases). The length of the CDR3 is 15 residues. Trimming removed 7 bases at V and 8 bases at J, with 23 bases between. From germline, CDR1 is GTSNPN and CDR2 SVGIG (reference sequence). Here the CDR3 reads CASEYGFWGGEKLFF. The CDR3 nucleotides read TGTGCCTCCGAGTACGGGTTCTGGGGGGGAGAAAAACTGTTTTTT.

The CDR3, as DNA: TGTGCCAGCAGTGACGGCGGAGGTCAGCCCCAGCATTTT. This translates into CASSDGGGQPQHF. The V gene is TRBV2, the J gene TRBJ1-5; no clear D gene. V lost 3 bases, J lost 6 bases, and 9 bases lay in between. The CDR3 runs 13 residues. The germline V gene has CDR1 SNHLY and CDR2 FYNNEI.

The DNA of the CDR3 is TGTGCCAGCAGTGGGACATTCTCCTCTGGGGCCAACGTCCTGACTTTC. Translation gives CASSGTFSSGANVLTF. The chain recombines TRBV2 with TRBJ2-6; possibly TRBD1 for D (5 bases). From germline, CDR1 is SNHLY and CDR2 FYNNEI. V lost 4 bases and J 0 bases, leaving 10 bases between the germline ends. The CDR3 is made up of 16 amino acids.

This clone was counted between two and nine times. CDR3: CASSQHQDSSYEQYF. CDR3 bases: TGCGCCAGCAGCCAACACCAGGACAGCTCCTACGAGCAGTACTTC. The rearrangement joins TRBV4-3 to TRBJ2-7; possible D gene TRBD1, 6 bases. Germline lookup yields CDR1 LGHNA and CDR2 YSLEER. V lost 2 bases to trimming and J lost 0 bases, with 11 bases between them. The CDR3 loop spans 15 amino acids.

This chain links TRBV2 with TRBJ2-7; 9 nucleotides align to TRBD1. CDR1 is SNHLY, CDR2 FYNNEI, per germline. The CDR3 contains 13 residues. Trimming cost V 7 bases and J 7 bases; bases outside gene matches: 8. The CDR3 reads CASTRDRVGEQYF. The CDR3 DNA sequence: TGTGCCAGCACCCGGGACAGGGTGGGAGAGCAGTACTTC.

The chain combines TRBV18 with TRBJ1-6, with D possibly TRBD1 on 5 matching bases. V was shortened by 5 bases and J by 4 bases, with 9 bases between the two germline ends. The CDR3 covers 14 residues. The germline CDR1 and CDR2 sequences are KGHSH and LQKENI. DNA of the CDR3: TGTGCCAGCTCAGAGACAGAGTATAATTCACCCCTCCACTTT. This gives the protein CASSETEYNSPLHF.